This T cell receptor beta chain was retrieved from a study of T cell responses to AZD1222 COVID-19 vaccine. In its sample, this clone was seen a few times. The target antigen is unknown. Here immunoSEQ multiplex PCR was the method, and the copy in TCRdb shows in-frame clones only, minus some. The sample holds roughly 77,000 clones, 85% to 95% seen once. Trimming removed 2 bases from V and 1 base from J, with 8 bases in between. CDR1 and CDR2 from the germline V gene are MNHEY and SVGAGI. The CDR3 length is 14 residues. Study-wide results and limits: The number of AZD1222 recipients seropositive at baseline was only six. As reported, nearly half of all spike-specific TCRs target variant regions that are unmutated.

The V and J genes are TRBV6-5 and TRBJ1-2, with D possibly matching TRBD1 (5 bases). The TCR was taken from an adult in good health. The specimen was peripheral blood, collected on day 0 of AZD1222 vaccination. The CDR3 loop is CASSYGDRNYGYTF. The CDR3 DNA reads TGTGCCAGCAGTTACGGGGACCGTAACTATGGCTACACCTTC.